These T cell receptor beta chains were read from a single sample in a study of human T cells and chemical hapten exposure. From the RACE reads, TCRdb called clonotypes with MiXCR, one entry per CDR3 protein. This table holds tens of thousands of distinct CDR3 sequences, 12% to 15% found once. The starting material was whole blood, obtained in connection with sensitization to the hapten diphenylcyclopropenone (DPC). Receptors were obtained from a woman in her fifties or sixties with alopecia areata. Some clones in this sample may be carry-over from other donors' samples. Each CDR3 is given with its conserved first and last residue. Each record gives: clone size, J gene, D gene, V gene, CDR3 DNA, CDR3 protein. The D gene is left open where the match is weak. Size is stated for part of the rows, as once, few or many counts, or as a class when the clone is expanded.

-,TRBJ1-4,-,TRBV27,TGTGCCAGCAGGGTGGGACGGAGTAATGAAAAACTGTTTTTT,CASRVGRSNEKLFF
few,TRBJ2-7,-,TRBV20-1,TGCAGTGCGCCATGGGACCGGACTTCCGAGCAGTACTTC,CSAPWDRTSEQYF
few,TRBJ2-7,TRBD1,TRBV18,TGTGCCAGCTCACCGCTCCGGGACAGACAAACCTACGAGCAGTACTTC,CASSPLRDRQTYEQYF
-,TRBJ2-3,-,TRBV12-5,TGTGCTAGTGGTTTGCCAAGTATGCGCACAGATACGCAGTATTTT,CASGLPSMRTDTQYF
few,TRBJ2-1,-,TRBV29-1,TGCAGCGTCCGGGCCCTAGATCGCGAGCAGTTCTTC,CSVRALDREQFF
-,TRBJ1-1,-,TRBV5-1,TGCGCCAGCAGCTATATCGGCGGGGACACTGAAGCTTTCTTT,CASSYIGGDTEAFF
-,TRBJ2-4,-,TRBV19,TGTGCCAGTAGTATGATAGCCAAAAACATTCAGTACTTC,CASSMIAKNIQYF
few,TRBJ1-3,-,TRBV11-3,TGTGCCAGCAGTACAGAATTTGGAAACACCATATATTTT,CASSTEFGNTIYF
many,TRBJ1-4,-,TRBV6-6,TGTGCCAGCAGTCCTGGACAGAAACTGTTTTTT,CASSPGQKLFF
many,TRBJ1-5,-,TRBV4-1,TGCGCCAGCAGCCAGGGAACAGTCTATCAGCCCCAGCATTTT,CASSQGTVYQPQHF
-,TRBJ2-3,-,TRBV27,TGTGCCAGCACCATGGGAGGAGGTGCAGATACGCAGTATTTT,CASTMGGGADTQYF
-,TRBJ2-7,TRBD2,TRBV30,TGTGCCTGGGACCCCGGGACTAGCGGATCCTACGAGCAGTACTTC,CAWDPGTSGSYEQYF
-,TRBJ1-1,-,TRBV7-6,TGTGCCAGCACACCCACCGTTGGGGGGATGAACACTGAAGCTTTCTTT,CASTPTVGGMNTEAFF
few,TRBJ1-1,-,TRBV5-1,TGCGCCAGCAGTCCGCAGGTTGCACTTAACACTGAAGCTTTCTTT,CASSPQVALNTEAFF
few,TRBJ1-4,-,TRBV28,TGTGCCGTATACAGGGCGGGTGAAAAACTGTTTTTT,CAVYRAGEKLFF
few,TRBJ2-5,-,TRBV25-1,TGTGCCAGCAGGTGGGGGGCACAAGAGACCCAGTACTTC,CASRWGAQETQYF
many,TRBJ1-2,TRBD1,TRBV28,TGTGCCAGCAGTAGGACAGGGGGATGGAACTATGGCTACACCTTC,CASSRTGGWNYGYTF
-,TRBJ2-7,-,TRBV11-2,TGTGCCAGCAGCGCGACGGATCTCTACGAGCAGTACTTC,CASSATDLYEQYF
few,TRBJ1-1,-,TRBV14,TGTGCCAGCAGCCAAGACTTGGACGCTGAAGCTTTCTTT,CASSQDLDAEAFF
few,TRBJ2-5,TRBD2,TRBV7-2,TGTGCCAGCAGCTCTCGAACCGGGAGGGCTTTGGAGACCCAGTACTTC,CASSSRTGRALETQYF
-,TRBJ2-7,-,TRBV5-8,TGTGCCAGCAGCTTTCTGGTCGAGTCCTACGAGCAGTACTTC,CASSFLVESYEQYF
-,TRBJ1-5,TRBD1,TRBV5-1,TGCGCCAGCAGCGAGACAGGGGGCAATCAGCCCCAGCATTTT,CASSETGGNQPQHF
many,TRBJ2-7,-,TRBV10-3,TGTGCCATCAGTCCCGGGACTCAAAGCTCCTACGAGCAGTACTTC,CAISPGTQSSYEQYF
-,TRBJ2-1,-,TRBV9,TGTGCCAGCAGCGTAGCCGGGGGCGAGGGCAATGAGCAGTTCTTC,CASSVAGGEGNEQFF
many,TRBJ1-6,-,TRBV6-4,TGTGCCAGCAGTTTCGACACCTATAATTCACCCCTCCACTTT,CASSFDTYNSPLHF
-,TRBJ2-5,TRBD2,TRBV7-6,TGTGCCAGCAGCCCCCACTGGGACGTCGGGAGGGAGACCCAGTACTTC,CASSPHWDVGRETQYF
-,TRBJ2-2,-,TRBV18,TGTGCCAGCTCACCGGGCGGAGGGCCCGGCACCGGGGAGCTGTTTTTT,CASSPGGGPGTGELFF
few,TRBJ1-5,-,TRBV7-8,TGTGCCAGCAGCGCCGACAGGCTGTATAGCAATCAGCCCCAGCATTTT,CASSADRLYSNQPQHF
-,TRBJ2-5,TRBD2,TRBV5-1,TGCGCCAGCAGCCCGACTAGCGGGAGGGCCGGCGAGACCCAGTACTTC,CASSPTSGRAGETQYF
-,TRBJ2-7,TRBD2,TRBV6-1,TGTGCCAGCAGTGCACGTACTAGCGGGAGGATCCTTCCCCGCTACGAGCAGTACTTC,CASSARTSGRILPRYEQYF
-,TRBJ2-2,-,TRBV29-1,TGCAGCGTTGAGGAATCCGCCGGGGAGCTGTTTTTT,CSVEESAGELFF
medium-sized,TRBJ2-3,-,TRBV7-2,TGTGCCAGCAGCTTAGGGCCGTTAGGGGCAGATACGCAGTATTTT,CASSLGPLGADTQYF
few,TRBJ1-5,-,TRBV15,TGTGCCACCAGCAGAAGCAGCGGGGGCAATCAGCCCCAGCATTTT,CATSRSSGGNQPQHF
-,TRBJ2-3,-,TRBV6-5,TGTGCCAGCAGTTACGGGCCCAGCACAGATACGCAGTATTTT,CASSYGPSTDTQYF
-,TRBJ2-3,-,TRBV29-1,TGCAGCGTTGAGCCCCAGACAGATACGCAGTATTTT,CSVEPQTDTQYF
few,TRBJ2-6,-,TRBV7-2,TGTGCCAGCAGCTTATTCTACTCTGGGGCCAACGTCCTGACTTTC,CASSLFYSGANVLTF
-,TRBJ2-3,TRBD1,TRBV29-1,TGCAGCGCTGGACAGGGGGCTACAGATACGCAGTATTTT,CSAGQGATDTQYF
few,TRBJ1-5,TRBD1,TRBV5-5,TGTGCCAGCAGCCTGACAGGGGGCGATCAGCCCCAGCATTTT,CASSLTGGDQPQHF
medium-sized,TRBJ1-6,-,TRBV11-2,TGTGCCAGCAGCTTCCAGGGGAATTCACCCCTCCACTTT,CASSFQGNSPLHF
few,TRBJ1-5,-,TRBV7-6,TGTGCCAGCAGCTCAGAGCCGCCAGGGGGCAATCAGCCCCAGCATTTT,CASSSEPPGGNQPQHF
-,TRBJ2-5,-,TRBV3-1,TGTGCCAGCAGCCAAGGAGGTAGCGGAGCTGGCAAGACCCAGTACTTC,CASSQGGSGAGKTQYF
-,TRBJ2-2,-,TRBV6-5,TGTGCCAGCAGTAAACCGCCGGGGGCGGCCGGGGAGCTGTTTTTT,CASSKPPGAAGELFF
-,TRBJ2-1,-,TRBV5-4,TGTGCCAGCAGCGCAACCCGACAGAGCTCCTACAATGAGCAGTTCTTC,CASSATRQSSYNEQFF
many,TRBJ1-5,TRBD1,TRBV2,TGTGCCAGCAGTGAGAACAGGGGGTATTGGAGCAATCAGCCCCAGCATTTT,CASSENRGYWSNQPQHF
-,TRBJ1-1,-,TRBV18,TGTGCCAGCTCACTAAACCGATTCGGCACTGAAGCTTTCTTT,CASSLNRFGTEAFF
-,TRBJ1-5,-,TRBV12-3/TRBV12-4,TGTGCCAGCAGCCAAGCGAGTACCAATCAGCCCCAGCATTTT,CASSQASTNQPQHF
-,TRBJ2-7,TRBD2,TRBV25-1,TGTGCCAGCGGATCGACTAGCGGGGCCTACGAGCAGTACTTC,CASGSTSGAYEQYF
few,TRBJ2-5,-,TRBV29-1,TGCAGCGTTGATTTCAAGGCGGGAGAGACCCAGTACTTC,CSVDFKAGETQYF
few,TRBJ2-6,-,TRBV28,TGTGCCAGCAGTTTGCAGCCTGGGGCCAACGTCCTGACTTTC,CASSLQPGANVLTF
many,TRBJ2-2,-,TRBV19,TGTGCCAGTAGTCCCGACAGGAACACCGGGGAGCTGTTTTTT,CASSPDRNTGELFF
-,TRBJ1-1,-,TRBV18,TGTGCCAGCTCACCCTCACAGTTGAACACTGAAGCTTTCTTT,CASSPSQLNTEAFF
-,TRBJ2-3,-,TRBV18,TGTGCCAGCTCACCAATTCAAGGGTACACAGATACGCAGTATTTT,CASSPIQGYTDTQYF
-,TRBJ1-2,-,TRBV18,TGTGCCAGCTCAGAAGATCTCAGGGGAGAAGGCTACACCTTC,CASSEDLRGEGYTF
many,TRBJ2-1,TRBD1,TRBV25-1,TGTGCCAGCACCTCGGGGACAGGGATGTCCTACAATGAGCAGTTCTTC,CASTSGTGMSYNEQFF
few,TRBJ2-7,TRBD1,TRBV7-6,TGTGCCAGCAGCTTAGGGGGACAGGGCTACGAGCAGTACTTC,CASSLGGQGYEQYF
-,TRBJ1-1,-,TRBV10-1,TGCGCCAGCAGCCCGATTGGGAGTAACACTGAAGCTTTCTTT,CASSPIGSNTEAFF
-,TRBJ2-3,TRBD2,TRBV3-1,TGTGCCAGCACCAGGACTAGCGGGAATCCTCAGTATTTT,CASTRTSGNPQYF
-,TRBJ1-1,-,TRBV21-1,TGTGCCAGCACCCCGACAGGGAGGACTGAAGCTTTCTTT,CASTPTGRTEAFF
-,TRBJ2-7,TRBD1,TRBV28,TGTGCCAGCAGTGCGGGACAGGGGGTTACCTACGAGCAGTACTTC,CASSAGQGVTYEQYF